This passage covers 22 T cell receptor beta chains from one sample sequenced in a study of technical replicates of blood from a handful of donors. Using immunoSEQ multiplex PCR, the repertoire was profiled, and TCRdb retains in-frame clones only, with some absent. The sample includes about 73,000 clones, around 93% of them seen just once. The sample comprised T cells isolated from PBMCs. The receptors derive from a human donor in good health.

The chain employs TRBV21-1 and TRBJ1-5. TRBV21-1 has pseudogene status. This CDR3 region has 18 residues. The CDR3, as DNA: TGTGCCAGCAGCAAAGTTGGAGCCCAAGGCCAGCGCAATCAGCCCCAGCATTTT. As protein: CASSKVGAQGQRNQPQHF.

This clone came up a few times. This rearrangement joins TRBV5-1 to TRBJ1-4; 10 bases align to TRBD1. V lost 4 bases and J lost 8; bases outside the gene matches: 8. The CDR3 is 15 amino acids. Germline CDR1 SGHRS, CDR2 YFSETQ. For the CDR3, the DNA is TGCGCCAGCAGCATCTGGGGGACAGGGGACGAAAAACTGTTTTTT. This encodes CASSIWGTGDEKLFF. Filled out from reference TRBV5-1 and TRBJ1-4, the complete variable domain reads KAGVTQTPRYLIKTRGQQVTLSCSPISGHRSVSWYQQTPGQGLQFLFEYFSETQRNKGNFPGRFSGRQFSNSRSEMNVSTLELGDSALYLCASSIWGTGDEKLFFGSGTQLSVL.

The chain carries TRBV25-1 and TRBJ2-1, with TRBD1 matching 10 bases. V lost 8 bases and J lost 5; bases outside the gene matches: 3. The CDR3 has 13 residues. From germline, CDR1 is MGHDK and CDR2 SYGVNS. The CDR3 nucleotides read TGTGCCAGCTTGACAGGGGGCAACAATGAGCAGTTCTTC. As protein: CASLTGGNNEQFF.

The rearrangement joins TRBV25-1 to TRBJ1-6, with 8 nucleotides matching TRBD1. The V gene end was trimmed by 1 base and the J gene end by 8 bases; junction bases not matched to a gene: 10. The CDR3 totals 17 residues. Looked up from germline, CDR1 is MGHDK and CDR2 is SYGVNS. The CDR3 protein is CASSESQQGGEYSPLHF. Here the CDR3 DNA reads TGTGCCAGCAGTGAATCCCAACAGGGGGGGGAATATTCACCCCTCCACTTT.

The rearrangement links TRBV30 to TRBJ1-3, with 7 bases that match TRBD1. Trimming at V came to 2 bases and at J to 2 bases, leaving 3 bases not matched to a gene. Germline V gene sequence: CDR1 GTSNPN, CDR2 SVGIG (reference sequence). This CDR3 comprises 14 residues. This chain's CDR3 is CAWSNTGAGNTIYF. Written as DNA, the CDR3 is TGTGCCTGGAGTAATACAGGGGCTGGAAACACCATATATTTT.

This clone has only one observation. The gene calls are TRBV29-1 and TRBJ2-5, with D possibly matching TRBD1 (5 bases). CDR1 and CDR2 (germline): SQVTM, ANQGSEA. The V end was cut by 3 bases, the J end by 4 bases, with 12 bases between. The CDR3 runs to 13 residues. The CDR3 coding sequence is TGCAGCGTTGATTACCAGGGCATAGAGACCCAGTACTTC. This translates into CSVDYQGIETQYF.

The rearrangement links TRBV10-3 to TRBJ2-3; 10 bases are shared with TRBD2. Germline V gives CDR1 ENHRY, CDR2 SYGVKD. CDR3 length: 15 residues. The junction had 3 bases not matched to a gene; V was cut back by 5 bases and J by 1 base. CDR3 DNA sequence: TGTGCCATCAGTCGGACTAGCGGTCGCACAGATACGCAGTATTTT. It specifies CAISRTSGRTDTQYF.

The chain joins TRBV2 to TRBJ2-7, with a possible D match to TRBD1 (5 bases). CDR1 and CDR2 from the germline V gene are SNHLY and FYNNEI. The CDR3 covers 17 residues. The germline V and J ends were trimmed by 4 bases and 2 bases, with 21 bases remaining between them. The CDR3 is CASSGQGYLQIPYEQYF. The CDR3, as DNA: TGTGCCAGCAGTGGTCAGGGATACCTTCAAATCCCCTACGAGCAGTACTTC.

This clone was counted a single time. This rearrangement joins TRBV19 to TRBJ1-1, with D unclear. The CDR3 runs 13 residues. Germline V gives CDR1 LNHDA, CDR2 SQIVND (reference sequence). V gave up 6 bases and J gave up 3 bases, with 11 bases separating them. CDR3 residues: CASRVQEHTEAFF. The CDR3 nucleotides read TGTGCCAGTAGGGTTCAGGAACACACTGAAGCTTTCTTT.

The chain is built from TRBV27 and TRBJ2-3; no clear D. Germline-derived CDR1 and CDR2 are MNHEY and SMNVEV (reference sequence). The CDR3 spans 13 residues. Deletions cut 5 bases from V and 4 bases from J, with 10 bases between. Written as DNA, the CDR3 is TGTGCCAGCAGTCCCCCTAGTTCAGATACGCAGTATTTT. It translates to CASSPPSSDTQYF.

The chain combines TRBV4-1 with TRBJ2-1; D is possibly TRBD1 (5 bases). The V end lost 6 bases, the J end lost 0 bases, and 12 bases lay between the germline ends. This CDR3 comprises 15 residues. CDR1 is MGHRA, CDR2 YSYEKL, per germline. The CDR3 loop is CASRRQTDSYNEQFF. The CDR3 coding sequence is TGCGCCAGCAGGCGGCAGACAGACTCCTACAATGAGCAGTTCTTC.

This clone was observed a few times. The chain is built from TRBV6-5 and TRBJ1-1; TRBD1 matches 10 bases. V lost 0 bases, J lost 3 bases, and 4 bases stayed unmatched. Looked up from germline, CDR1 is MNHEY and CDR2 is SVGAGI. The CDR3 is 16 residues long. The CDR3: CASSYSGTGEDTEAFF. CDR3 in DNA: TGTGCCAGCAGTTACTCAGGGACAGGGGAGGACACTGAAGCTTTCTTT.

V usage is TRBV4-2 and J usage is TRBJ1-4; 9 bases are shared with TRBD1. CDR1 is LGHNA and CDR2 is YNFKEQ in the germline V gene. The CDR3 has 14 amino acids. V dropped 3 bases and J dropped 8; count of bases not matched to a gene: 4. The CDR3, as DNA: TGTGCCAGCAGCCAGGGACAGGGAGAAGAAAAACTGTTTTTT. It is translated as CASSQGQGEEKLFF.

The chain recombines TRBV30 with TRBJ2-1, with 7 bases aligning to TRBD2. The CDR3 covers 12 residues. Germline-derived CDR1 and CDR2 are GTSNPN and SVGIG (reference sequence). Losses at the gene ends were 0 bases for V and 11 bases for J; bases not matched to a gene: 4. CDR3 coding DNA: TGTGCCTGGAGTGTAAGTGGGACTAAGCAGTTCTTC. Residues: CAWSVSGTKQFF.

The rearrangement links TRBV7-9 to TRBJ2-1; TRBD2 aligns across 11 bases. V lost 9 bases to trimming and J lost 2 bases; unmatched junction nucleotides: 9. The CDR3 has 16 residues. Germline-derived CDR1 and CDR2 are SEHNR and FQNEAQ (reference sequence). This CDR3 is CASILAGGPAYNEQFF. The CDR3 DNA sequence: TGTGCCAGTATCCTAGCGGGGGGACCCGCCTACAATGAGCAGTTCTTC.

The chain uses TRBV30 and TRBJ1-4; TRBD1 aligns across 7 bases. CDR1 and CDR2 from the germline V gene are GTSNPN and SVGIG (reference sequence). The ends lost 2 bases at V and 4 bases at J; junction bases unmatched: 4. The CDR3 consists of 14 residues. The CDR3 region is CAWSLGQINEKLFF. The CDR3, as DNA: TGTGCCTGGAGTTTGGGACAGATTAATGAAAAACTGTTTTTT.

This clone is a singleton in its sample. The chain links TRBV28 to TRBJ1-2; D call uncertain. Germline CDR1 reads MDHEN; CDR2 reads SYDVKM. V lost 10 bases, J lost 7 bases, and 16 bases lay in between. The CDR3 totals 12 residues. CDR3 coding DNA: TGTGCCATCCCGGGAGGACCTAGTGGCTACACCTTC. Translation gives CAIPGGPSGYTF.

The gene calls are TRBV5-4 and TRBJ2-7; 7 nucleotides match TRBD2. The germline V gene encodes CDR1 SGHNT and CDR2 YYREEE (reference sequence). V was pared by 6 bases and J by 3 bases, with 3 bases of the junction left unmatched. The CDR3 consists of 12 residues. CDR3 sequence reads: CASMGGNYEQYF. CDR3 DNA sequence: TGTGCCAGCATGGGGGGGAACTACGAGCAGTACTTC.

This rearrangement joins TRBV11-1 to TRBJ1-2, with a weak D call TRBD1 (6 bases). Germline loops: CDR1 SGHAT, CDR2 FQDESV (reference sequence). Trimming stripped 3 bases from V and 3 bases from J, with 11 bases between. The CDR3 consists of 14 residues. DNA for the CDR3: TGTGCCAGCAGCTTGAGGGGGATGGACTATGGCTACACCTTC. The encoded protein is CASSLRGMDYGYTF.

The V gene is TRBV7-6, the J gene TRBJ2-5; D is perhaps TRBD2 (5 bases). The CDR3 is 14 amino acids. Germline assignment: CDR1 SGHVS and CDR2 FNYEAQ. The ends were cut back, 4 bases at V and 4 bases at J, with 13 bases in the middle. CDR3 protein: CASSSRVSGETQYF. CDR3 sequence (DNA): TGTGCCAGCAGCTCCCGGGTGAGCGGAGAGACCCAGTACTTC.

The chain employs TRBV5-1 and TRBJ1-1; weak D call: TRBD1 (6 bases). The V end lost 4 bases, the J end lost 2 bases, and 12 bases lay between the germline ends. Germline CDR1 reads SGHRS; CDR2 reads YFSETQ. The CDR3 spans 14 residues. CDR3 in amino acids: CASSRRQVNTEAFF. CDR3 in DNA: TGCGCCAGCAGCCGTAGACAGGTAAACACTGAAGCTTTCTTT.

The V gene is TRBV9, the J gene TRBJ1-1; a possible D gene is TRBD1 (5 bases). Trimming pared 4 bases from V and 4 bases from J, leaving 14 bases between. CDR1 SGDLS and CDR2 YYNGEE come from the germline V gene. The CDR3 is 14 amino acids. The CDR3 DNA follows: TGTGCCAGCAGCCTAGGGCAGGGAAGCACTGAAGCTTTCTTT. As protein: CASSLGQGSTEAFF.